This T cell receptor beta chain was recovered during a study of cytomegalovirus exposure and HLA in healthy donors. Turning to the study itself: Of approximately 400 genotyped donors, approximately 84% clustered with self-reported Caucasian donors.

The CDR3 runs to 13 residues. Trimming took 2 bases from V and 12 from J; bases not matched to a gene: 6. Germline CDR1 and CDR2: MDHEN and SYDVKM. Primers for the PCR totalled 60 Vbeta and 13 Jbeta. The method was immunoSEQ multiplex PCR; TCRdb's version includes in-frame clones alone and lacks a portion of them. The data show under 150,000 clones, 75% to 85% seen once. The sequenced material came from PBMCs. The chain is built from TRBV28 and TRBJ2-7, with 11 bases aligning to TRBD2. This receptor was identified in a female donor in good health and CMV-seronegative. In DNA form, the CDR3 reads TGTGCCAGCAGTTTAGAGGAACTAGCGGGGGCGTACTTC. Protein sequence: CASSLEELAGAYF.